The TCR beta chain under discussion was sequenced for a study of molecular identifiers for immune sequencing clone quantification. Germline values: CDR1 MNHEY, CDR2 SVGEGT. This CDR3 is 15 amino acids long. After removal of 5 bases from V and 5 bases from J, the junction contained 9 bases not matched to a gene. This clonotype has just a few counts. Previously published methods and listed TCR primers were used for the bulk TCR libraries. Using its own MiXCR run on the PCR reads, TCRdb lists one record per CDR3 protein. The table lists some 650,000 distinct CDR3 sequences, just under 20% of them singletons.

Specimen: naive CD8+ T cells from blood, with Jurkat cell RNA spiked in. This sample's subset: FACS-sorted CD8+CD4-CCR7+CD45RA+ naive T cells. This sequence was found in a human donor in good health. Some libraries in this study had Jurkat cell RNA spiked in. The chain carries TRBV6-2 or TRBV6-3 and TRBJ2-7; the match to TRBD1 covers 10 bases. Here the CDR3 DNA reads TGTGCCAGCAGTCACCCCGGGACAGGGGACGACGAGCAGTACTTC. Translation gives CASSHPGTGDDEQYF.